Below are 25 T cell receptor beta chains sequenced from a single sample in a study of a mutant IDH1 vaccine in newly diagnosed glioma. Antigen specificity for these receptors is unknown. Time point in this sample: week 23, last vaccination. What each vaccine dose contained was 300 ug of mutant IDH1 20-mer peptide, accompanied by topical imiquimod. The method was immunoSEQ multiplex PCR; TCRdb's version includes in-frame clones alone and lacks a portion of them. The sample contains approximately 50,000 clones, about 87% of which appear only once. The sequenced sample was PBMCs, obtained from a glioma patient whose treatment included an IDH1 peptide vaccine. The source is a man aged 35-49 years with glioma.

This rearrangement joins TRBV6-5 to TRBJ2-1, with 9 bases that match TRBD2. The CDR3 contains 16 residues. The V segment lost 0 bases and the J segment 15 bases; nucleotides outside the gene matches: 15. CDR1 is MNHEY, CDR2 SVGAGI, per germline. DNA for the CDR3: TGTGCCAGCAGTTACTCCATGGGCGGGAGGGCCGGTTCTCCGTTCTTC. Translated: CASSYSMGGRAGSPFF.

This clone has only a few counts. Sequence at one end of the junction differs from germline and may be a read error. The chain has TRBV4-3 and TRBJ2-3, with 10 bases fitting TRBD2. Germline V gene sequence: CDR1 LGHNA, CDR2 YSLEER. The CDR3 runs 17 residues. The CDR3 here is CASSQDVASGSIDTQYF. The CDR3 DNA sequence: TGCGCCAGCAGCCAAGATGTAGCTAGCGGGAGCATAGATACGCAGTATTTT.

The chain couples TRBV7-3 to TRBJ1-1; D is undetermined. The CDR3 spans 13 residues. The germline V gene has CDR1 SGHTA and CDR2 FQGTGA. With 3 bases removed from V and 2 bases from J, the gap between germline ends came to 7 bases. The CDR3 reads CASSFGLNTEAFF. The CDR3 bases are TGTGCCAGCAGCTTTGGCCTCAACACTGAAGCTTTCTTT.

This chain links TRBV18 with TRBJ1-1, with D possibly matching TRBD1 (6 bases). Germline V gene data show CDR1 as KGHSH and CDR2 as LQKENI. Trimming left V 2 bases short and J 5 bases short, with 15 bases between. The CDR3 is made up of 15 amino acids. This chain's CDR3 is CASSPSDRGRTEAFF. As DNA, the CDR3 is TGTGCCAGCTCACCATCCGATAGGGGGAGGACTGAAGCTTTCTTT.

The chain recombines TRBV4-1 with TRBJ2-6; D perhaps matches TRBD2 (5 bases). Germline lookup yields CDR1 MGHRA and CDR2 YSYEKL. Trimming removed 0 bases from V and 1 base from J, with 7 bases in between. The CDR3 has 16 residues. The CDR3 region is CASSQDTGSGANVLTF. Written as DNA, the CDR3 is TGCGCCAGCAGCCAAGATACGGGGTCTGGGGCCAACGTCCTGACTTTC.

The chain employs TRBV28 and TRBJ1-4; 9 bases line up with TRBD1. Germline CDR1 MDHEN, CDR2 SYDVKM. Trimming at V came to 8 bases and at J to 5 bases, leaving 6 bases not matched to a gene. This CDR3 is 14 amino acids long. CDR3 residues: CASARDRENEKLFF. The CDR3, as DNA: TGTGCCAGCGCCCGGGACAGGGAAAATGAAAAACTGTTTTTT.

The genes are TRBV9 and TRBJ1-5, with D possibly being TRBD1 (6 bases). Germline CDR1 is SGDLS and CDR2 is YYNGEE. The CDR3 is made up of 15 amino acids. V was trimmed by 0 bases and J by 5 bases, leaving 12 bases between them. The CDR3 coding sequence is TGTGCCAGCAGCGTAGGGGTGGGGGCCGATCAGCCCCAGCATTTT. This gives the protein CASSVGVGADQPQHF.

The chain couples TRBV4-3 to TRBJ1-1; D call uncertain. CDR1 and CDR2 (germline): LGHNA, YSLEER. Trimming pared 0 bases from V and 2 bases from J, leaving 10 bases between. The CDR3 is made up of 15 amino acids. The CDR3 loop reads CASSQEWLRNTEAFF. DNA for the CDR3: TGCGCCAGCAGCCAAGAATGGTTGCGAAACACTGAAGCTTTCTTT.

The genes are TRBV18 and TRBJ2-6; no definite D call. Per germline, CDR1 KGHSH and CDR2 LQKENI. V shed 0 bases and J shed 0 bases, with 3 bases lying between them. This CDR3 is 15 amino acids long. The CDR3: CASSPPASGANVLTF. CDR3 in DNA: TGTGCCAGCTCACCACCCGCCTCTGGGGCCAACGTCCTGACTTTC.

CDR3 protein: CASSATGKRYEQYF. For the CDR3, the DNA is TGCGCCAGCAGCGCGACAGGTAAAAGGTACGAGCAGTACTTC. The V and J genes are TRBV5-1 and TRBJ2-7; a weak D match, TRBD1 (6 bases). The CDR3 runs 14 residues. CDR1 SGHRS and CDR2 YFSETQ come from the germline V gene. The ends were cut back, 4 bases at V and 4 bases at J, with 15 bases in the middle.

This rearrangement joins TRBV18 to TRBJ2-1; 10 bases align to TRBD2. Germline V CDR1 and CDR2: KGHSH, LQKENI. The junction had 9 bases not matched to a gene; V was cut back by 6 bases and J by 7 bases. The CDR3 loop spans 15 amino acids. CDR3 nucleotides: TGTGCCAGCTCGGTAACTAGCGGGGCCCTGAATGAGCAGTTCTTC. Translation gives CASSVTSGALNEQFF.

The CDR3 bases are TGCGCCAGCAGCCAAGTAGCGGGACAGAACGAGCAGTACTTC. Its translation: CASSQVAGQNEQYF. This chain links TRBV4-1 with TRBJ2-7; maybe TRBD2 (8 bases). The V gene lost 1 base and the J gene lost 5 bases, with 12 bases spanning the gap. Germline V lookup: CDR1 MGHRA, CDR2 YSYEKL. There are 14 residues in the CDR3.

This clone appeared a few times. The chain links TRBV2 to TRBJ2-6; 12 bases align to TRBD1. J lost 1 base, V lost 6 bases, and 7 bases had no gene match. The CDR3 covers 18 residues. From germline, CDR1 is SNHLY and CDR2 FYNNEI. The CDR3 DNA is TGTGCCAGCAGGGGCTCGGGACAGGGGGCGTCTGGGGCCAACGTCCTGACTTTC. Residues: CASRGSGQGASGANVLTF.

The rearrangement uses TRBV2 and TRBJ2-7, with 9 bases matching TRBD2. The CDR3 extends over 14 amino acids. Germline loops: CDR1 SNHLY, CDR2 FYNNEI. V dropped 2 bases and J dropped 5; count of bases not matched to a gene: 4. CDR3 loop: CASSELGTSNEQYF. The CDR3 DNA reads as TGTGCCAGCAGTGAACTAGGGACTAGCAACGAGCAGTACTTC.

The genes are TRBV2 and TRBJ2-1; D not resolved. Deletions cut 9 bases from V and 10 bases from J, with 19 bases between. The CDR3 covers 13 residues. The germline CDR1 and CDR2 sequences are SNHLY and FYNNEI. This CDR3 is CASGRFEGSEQFF. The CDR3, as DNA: TGTGCCAGTGGTCGATTTGAAGGAAGCGAGCAGTTCTTC.

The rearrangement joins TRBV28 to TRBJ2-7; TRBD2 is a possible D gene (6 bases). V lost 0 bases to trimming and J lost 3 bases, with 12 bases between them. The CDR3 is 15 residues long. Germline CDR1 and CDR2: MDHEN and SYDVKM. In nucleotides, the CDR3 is TGTGCCAGCAGTTTATGGGCGGGAAGCGGCTACGAGCAGTACTTC. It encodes CASSLWAGSGYEQYF.

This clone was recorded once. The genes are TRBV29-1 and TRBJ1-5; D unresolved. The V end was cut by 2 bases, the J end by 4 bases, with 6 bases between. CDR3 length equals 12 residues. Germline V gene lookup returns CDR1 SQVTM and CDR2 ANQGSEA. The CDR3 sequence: CSVEQNNQPQHF. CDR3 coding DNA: TGCAGCGTTGAACAGAATAATCAGCCCCAGCATTTT.

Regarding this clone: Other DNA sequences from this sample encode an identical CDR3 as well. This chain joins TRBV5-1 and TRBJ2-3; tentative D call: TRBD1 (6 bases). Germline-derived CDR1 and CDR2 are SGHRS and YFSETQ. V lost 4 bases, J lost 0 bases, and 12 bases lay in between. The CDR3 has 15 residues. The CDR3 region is CASSPGHTSTDTQYF. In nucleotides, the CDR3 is TGCGCCAGCAGCCCGGGACACACTAGCACAGATACGCAGTATTTT.

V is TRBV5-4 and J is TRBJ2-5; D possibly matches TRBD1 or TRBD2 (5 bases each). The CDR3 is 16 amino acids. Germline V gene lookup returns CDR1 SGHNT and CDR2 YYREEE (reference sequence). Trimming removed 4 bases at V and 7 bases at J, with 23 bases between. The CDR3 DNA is TGTGCCAGCAGCGCACCCTCTAAGGGGAACGAGGGGACCCAGTACTTC. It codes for CASSAPSKGNEGTQYF.

The CDR3 is CASSWGLQGPTEAFF. CDR3 DNA sequence: TGTGCCAGCAGCTGGGGACTACAGGGTCCGACTGAAGCTTTCTTT. The rearrangement links TRBV5-6 to TRBJ1-1; D may be TRBD1 (6 bases). Per germline, CDR1 SGHDT and CDR2 YYEEEE. The CDR3 consists of 15 residues. V dropped 3 bases and J dropped 5 bases, with 17 bases sitting between them.

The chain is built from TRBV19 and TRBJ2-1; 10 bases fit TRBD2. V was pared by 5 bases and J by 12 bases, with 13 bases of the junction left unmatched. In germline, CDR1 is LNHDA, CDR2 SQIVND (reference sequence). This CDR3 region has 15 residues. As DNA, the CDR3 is TGTGCCAGTAGTTTGTCACTAGCGGGAAAGGTGGGGCAGTTCTTC. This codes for CASSLSLAGKVGQFF.

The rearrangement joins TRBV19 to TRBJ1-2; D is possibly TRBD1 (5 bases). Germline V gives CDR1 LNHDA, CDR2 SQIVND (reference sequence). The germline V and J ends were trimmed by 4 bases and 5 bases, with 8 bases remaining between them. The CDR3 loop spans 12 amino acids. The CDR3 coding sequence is TGTGCCAGTAGTACGGGACGGTATGGCTACACCTTC. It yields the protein CASSTGRYGYTF. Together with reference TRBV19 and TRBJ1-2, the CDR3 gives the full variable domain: DGGITQSPKYLFRKEGQNVTLSCEQNLNHDAMYWYRQDPGQGLRLIYYSQIVNDFQKGDIAEGYSVSREKKESFPLTVTSAQKNPTAFYLCASSTGRYGYTFGSGTRLTVV.

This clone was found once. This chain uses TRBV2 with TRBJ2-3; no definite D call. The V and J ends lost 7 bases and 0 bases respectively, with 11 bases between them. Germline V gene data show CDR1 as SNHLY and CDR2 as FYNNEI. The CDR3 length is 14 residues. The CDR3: CASNSVGSTDTQYF. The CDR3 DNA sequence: TGTGCCAGCAACTCGGTGGGGAGCACAGATACGCAGTATTTT.

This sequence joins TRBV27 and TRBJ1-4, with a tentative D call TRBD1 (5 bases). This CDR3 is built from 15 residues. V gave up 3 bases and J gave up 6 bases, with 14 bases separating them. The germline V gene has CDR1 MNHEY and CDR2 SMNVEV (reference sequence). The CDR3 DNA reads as TGTGCCAGCAGTTTTCTAAGGGGAGGGGATGAAAAACTGTTTTTT. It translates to CASSFLRGGDEKLFF.

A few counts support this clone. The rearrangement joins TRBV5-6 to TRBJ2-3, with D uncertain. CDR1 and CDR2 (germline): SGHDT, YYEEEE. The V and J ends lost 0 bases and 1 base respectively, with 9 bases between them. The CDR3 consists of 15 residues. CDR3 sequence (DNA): TGTGCCAGCAGCTTGGTAGGCTCGGGCACAGATACGCAGTATTTT. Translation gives CASSLVGSGTDTQYF.